The present T cell receptor beta chain was sequenced within a study of tumour-infiltrating T cells in Burkitt lymphoma. Study-wide context: Survival, overall and progression-free, tracked with productive clonality.

Profiling relied on immunoSEQ multiplex PCR, and the TCRdb table lists in-frame clones only, not all of them. The sample lists 750 to 850 clones; under 25% were seen once. This CDR3 is built from 14 residues. The ends were cut back, 3 bases at V and 3 bases at J, with 13 bases in the middle. The V gene's germline CDR1 is SGHDT and CDR2 YYEEEE. In this sample, this clone turned up a few times. This CDR3 is also generated by other DNA sequences in the sample. The TCR was taken from a human donor with Burkitt lymphoma. Sequences were obtained from tumor tissue. V and J are TRBV5-6 and TRBJ2-7; D unclear. The CDR3 is CASSSEQQFYEQYF. In nucleotides, the CDR3 is TGTGCCAGCAGCTCGGAACAACAGTTCTACGAGCAGTACTTC.